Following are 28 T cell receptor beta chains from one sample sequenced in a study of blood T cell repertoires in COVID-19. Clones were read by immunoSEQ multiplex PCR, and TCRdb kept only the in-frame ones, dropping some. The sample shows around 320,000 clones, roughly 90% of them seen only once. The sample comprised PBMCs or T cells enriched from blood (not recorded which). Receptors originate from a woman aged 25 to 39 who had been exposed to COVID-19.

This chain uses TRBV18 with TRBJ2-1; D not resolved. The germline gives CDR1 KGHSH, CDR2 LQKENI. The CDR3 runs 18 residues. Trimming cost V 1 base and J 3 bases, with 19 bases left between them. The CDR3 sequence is CASSPLLGAESFYNEQFF. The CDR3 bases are TGTGCCAGCTCACCACTATTGGGTGCGGAATCCTTCTACAATGAGCAGTTCTTC. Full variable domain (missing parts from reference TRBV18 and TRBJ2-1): NAGVMQNPRHLVRRRGQEARLRCSPMKGHSHVYWYRQLPEEGLKFMVYLQKENIIDESGMPKERFSAEFPKEGPSILRIQQVVRGDSAAYFCASSPLLGAESFYNEQFFGPGTRLTVL.

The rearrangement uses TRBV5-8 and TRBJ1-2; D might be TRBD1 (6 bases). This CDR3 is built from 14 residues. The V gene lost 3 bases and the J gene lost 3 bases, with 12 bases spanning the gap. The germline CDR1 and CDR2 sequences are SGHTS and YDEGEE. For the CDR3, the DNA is TGTGCCAGCAGCTCCAACAGGGTGTACTATGGCTACACCTTC. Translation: CASSSNRVYYGYTF.

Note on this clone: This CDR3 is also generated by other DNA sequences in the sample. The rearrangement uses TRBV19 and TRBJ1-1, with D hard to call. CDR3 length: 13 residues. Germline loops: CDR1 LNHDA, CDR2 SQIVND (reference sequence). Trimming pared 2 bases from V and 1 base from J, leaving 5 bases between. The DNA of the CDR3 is TGTGCCAGTAGTATATCAGGGAACACTGAAGCTTTCTTT. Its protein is CASSISGNTEAFF.

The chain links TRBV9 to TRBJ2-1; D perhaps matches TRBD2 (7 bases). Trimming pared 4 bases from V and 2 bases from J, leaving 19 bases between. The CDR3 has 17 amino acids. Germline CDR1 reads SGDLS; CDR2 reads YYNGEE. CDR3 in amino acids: CASSPAGAGDPYNEQFF. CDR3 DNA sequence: TGTGCCAGCAGCCCCGCGGGGGCGGGGGACCCCTACAATGAGCAGTTCTTC. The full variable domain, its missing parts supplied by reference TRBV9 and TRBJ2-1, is DSGVTQTPKHLITATGQRVTLRCSPRSGDLSVYWYQQSLDQGLQFLIQYYNGEERAKGNILERFSAQQFPDLHSELNLSSLELGDSALYFCASSPAGAGDPYNEQFFGPGTRLTVL.

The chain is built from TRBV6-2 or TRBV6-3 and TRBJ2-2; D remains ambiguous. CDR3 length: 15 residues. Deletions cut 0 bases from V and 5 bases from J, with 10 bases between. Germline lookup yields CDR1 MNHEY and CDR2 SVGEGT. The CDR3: CASSYSQTGTGELFF. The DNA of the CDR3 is TGTGCCAGCAGTTACTCTCAGACCGGGACCGGGGAGCTGTTTTTT.

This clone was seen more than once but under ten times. The CDR3 region has the DNA TGTGCCAGCAGCCGGACTCCCGACCTTTCCGCCTATGGCTACACCTTC. Encoded protein: CASSRTPDLSAYGYTF. The gene calls are TRBV9 and TRBJ1-2; D gene ambiguous. Per the germline V gene, CDR1 is SGDLS and CDR2 is YYNGEE. The CDR3 has 16 residues. V lost 4 bases and J lost 4, with 20 bases in between.

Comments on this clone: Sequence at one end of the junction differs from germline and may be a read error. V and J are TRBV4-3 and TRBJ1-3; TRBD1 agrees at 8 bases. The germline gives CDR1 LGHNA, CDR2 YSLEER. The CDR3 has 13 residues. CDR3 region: CASSQDPGTGVVF. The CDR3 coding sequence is TGCGCCAGCAGCCAAGATCCGGGGACAGGAGTCGTCTTT.

CDR3 nucleotides: TGCGCCAGCAGCACAGGGGCGAGTGCTAATGAAAAACTGTTTTTT. The encoded protein is CASSTGASANEKLFF. J is TRBJ1-4 and V is TRBV5-1; 7 nucleotides line up with TRBD1. The germline V gene encodes CDR1 SGHRS and CDR2 YFSETQ. The CDR3 contains 15 residues. Germline trimming cut 4 bases from V and 3 bases from J; bases unmatched to any gene: 6.

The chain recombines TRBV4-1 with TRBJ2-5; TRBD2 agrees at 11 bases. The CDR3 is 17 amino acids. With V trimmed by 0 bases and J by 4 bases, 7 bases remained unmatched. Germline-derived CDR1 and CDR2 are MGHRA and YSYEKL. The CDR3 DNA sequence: TGCGCCAGCAGCCAAGATTCCGGGACTAGCGGCCCAGAGACCCAGTACTTC. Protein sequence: CASSQDSGTSGPETQYF.

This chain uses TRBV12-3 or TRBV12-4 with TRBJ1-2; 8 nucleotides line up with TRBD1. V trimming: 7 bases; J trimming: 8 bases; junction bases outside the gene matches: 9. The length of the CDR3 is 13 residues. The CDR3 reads CASNFRGLRGYTF. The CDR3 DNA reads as TGTGCCAGCAACTTCAGGGGGCTGAGGGGCTACACCTTC.

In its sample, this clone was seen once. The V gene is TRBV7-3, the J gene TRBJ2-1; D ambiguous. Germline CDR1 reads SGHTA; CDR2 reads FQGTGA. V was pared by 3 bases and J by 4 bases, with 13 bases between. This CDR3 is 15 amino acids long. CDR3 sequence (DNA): TGTGCCAGCAGCTTTTCCGCGACTGTATACAATGAGCAGTTCTTC. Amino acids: CASSFSATVYNEQFF.

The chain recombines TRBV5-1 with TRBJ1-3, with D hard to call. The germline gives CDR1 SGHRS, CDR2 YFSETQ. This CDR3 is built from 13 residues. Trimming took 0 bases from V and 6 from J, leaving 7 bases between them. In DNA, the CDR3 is TGCGCCAGCAGCTTGGGCGGCAAAAACACCATATATTTT. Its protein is CASSLGGKNTIYF.

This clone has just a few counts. DNA of the CDR3: TGTGCCAGCAGCGTAAGGGGGGGGCGGTTTAGGGACACTGAAGCTTTCTTT. It specifies CASSVRGGRFRDTEAFF. The chain couples TRBV9 to TRBJ1-1; D perhaps matches TRBD1 (6 bases). Germline V lookup: CDR1 SGDLS, CDR2 YYNGEE. This CDR3 has 17 amino acids. Deletions cut 1 base from V and 3 bases from J, with 19 bases between.

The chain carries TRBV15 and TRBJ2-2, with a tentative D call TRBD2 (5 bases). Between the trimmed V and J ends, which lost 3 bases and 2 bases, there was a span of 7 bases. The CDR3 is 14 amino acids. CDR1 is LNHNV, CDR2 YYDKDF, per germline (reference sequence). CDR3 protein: CATSRDSNTGELFF. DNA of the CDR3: TGTGCCACCAGCAGGGACTCCAACACCGGGGAGCTGTTTTTT.

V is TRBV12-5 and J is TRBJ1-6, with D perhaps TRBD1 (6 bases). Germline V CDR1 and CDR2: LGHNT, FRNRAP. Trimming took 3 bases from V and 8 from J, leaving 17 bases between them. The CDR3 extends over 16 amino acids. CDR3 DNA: TGTGCTAGTGGTTTCCAGGGGTTCTTGAAGCATTCACCCCTCCACTTT. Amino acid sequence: CASGFQGFLKHSPLHF.

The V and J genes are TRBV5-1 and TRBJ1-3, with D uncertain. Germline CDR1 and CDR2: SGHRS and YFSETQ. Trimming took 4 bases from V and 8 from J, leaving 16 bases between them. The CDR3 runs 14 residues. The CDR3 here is CASSPRASRDTIYF. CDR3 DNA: TGCGCCAGCAGCCCCCGTGCCTCCCGGGACACCATATATTTT.

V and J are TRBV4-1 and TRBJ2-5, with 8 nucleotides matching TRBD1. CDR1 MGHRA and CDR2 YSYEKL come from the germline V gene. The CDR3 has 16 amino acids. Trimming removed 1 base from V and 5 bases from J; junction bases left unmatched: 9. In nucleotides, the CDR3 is TGCGCCAGCAGCCAAGCATCAGGGGGCGGCTTTGAGACCCAGTACTTC. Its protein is CASSQASGGGFETQYF.

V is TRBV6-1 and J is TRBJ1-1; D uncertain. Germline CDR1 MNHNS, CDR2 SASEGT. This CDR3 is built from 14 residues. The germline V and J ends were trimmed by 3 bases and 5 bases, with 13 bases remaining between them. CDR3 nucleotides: TGTGCCAGCAGTGACCGGAGGCGAGGGACTGAAGCTTTCTTT. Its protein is CASSDRRRGTEAFF.

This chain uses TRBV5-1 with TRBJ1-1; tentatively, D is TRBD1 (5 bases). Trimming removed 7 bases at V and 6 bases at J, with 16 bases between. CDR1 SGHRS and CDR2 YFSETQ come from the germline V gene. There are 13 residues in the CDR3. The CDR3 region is CASSTDKTAEAFF. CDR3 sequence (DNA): TGCGCCAGCTCTACGGACAAAACGGCTGAAGCTTTCTTT.

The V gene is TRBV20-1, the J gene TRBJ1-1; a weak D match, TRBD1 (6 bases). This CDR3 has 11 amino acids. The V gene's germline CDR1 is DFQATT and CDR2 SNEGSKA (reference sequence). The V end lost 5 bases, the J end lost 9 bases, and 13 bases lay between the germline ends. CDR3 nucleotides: TGCAGTGCTGAAACAGGGAGACAAGCTTTCTTT. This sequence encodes CSAETGRQAFF.

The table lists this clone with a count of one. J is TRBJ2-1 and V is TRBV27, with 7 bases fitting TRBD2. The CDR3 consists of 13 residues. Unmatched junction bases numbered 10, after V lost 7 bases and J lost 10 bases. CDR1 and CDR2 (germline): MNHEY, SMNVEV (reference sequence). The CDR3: CASMRGNRGEQFF. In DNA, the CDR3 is TGTGCCAGCATGCGGGGGAACCGGGGGGAGCAGTTCTTC.

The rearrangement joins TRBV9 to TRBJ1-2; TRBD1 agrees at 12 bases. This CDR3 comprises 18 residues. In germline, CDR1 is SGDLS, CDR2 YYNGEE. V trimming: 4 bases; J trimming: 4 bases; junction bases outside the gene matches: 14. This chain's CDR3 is CASSPPSGTGGWGYGYTF. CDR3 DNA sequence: TGTGCCAGCAGCCCCCCCTCCGGGACAGGGGGCTGGGGCTATGGCTACACCTTC. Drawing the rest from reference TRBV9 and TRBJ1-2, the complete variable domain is DSGVTQTPKHLITATGQRVTLRCSPRSGDLSVYWYQQSLDQGLQFLIQYYNGEERAKGNILERFSAQQFPDLHSELNLSSLELGDSALYFCASSPPSGTGGWGYGYTFGSGTRLTVV.

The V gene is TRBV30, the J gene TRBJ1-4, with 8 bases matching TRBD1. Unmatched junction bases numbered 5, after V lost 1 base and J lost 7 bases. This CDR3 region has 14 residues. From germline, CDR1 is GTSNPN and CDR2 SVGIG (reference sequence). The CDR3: CAWSGTGLGEKLFF. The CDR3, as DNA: TGTGCCTGGAGTGGGACAGGGTTGGGTGAAAAACTGTTTTTT.

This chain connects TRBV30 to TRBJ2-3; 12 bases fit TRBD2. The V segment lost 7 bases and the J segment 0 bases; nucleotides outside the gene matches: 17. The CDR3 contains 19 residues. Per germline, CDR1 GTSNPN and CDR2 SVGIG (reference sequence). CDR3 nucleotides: TGTGCCTTCCCCCCCTGCTGGCCTAGCGGGGGGGCTAGCACAGATACGCAGTATTTT. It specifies CAFPPCWPSGGASTDTQYF.

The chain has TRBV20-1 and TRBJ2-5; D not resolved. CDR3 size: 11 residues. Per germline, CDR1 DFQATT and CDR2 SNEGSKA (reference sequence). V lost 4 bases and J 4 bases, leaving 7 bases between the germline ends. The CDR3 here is CSAIEAETQYF. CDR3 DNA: TGCAGTGCTATAGAGGCAGAGACCCAGTACTTC.

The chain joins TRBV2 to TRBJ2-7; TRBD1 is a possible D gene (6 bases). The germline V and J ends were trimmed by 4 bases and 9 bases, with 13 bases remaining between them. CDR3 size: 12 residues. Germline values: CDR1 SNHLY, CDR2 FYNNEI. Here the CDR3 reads CASSGRGRGQYF. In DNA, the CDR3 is TGTGCCAGCAGTGGCAGGGGTAGGGGGCAGTACTTC.

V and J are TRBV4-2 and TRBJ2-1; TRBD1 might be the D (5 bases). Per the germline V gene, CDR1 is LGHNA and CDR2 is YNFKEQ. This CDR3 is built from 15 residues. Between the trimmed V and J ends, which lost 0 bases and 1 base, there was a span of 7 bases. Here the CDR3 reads CASSQEQGSYNEQFF. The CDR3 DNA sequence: TGTGCCAGCAGCCAAGAGCAGGGATCCTACAATGAGCAGTTCTTC.

CDR3: CSASPPAPGGQPQHF. The CDR3 bases are TGCAGTGCTAGTCCCCCTGCCCCCGGGGGTCAGCCCCAGCATTTT. The V and J genes are TRBV20-1 and TRBJ1-5; perhaps TRBD1 as D (5 bases). V lost 3 bases and J 6 bases, leaving 18 bases between the germline ends. Per germline, CDR1 DFQATT and CDR2 SNEGSKA (reference sequence). The CDR3 runs 15 residues.